The rows below give T cell receptor beta chains drawn from one sample of a study of shared clonotypes between healthy human individuals. Generated by immunoSEQ multiplex PCR, the TCRdb table keeps only in-frame clones and is missing some. The table has 1.5 million to 2.5 million clones, just under 95% seen once. Input material: naive CD8+ T cells sorted from blood. These receptors all stem from a man aged 18 to 29 in good health. Each CDR3 is given with its conserved first and last residue. The D gene is left open where the match is weak. Expanded clones are given a class, and other clones once, few, many or no size at all.

>15|-|TRBV5-1|TRBD2|TRBJ2-1
TGCGCCAGCAGCTCCCCAGCGGGGGGGCCTGTTGAGCAGTTCTTC
CASSSPAGGPVEQFF
>14|-|TRBV27|-|TRBJ2-7
TGTGCCAGCAGTTTAGGTCCCACATCCTACGAGCAGTACTTC
CASSLGPTSYEQYF
>14|-|TRBV28|TRBD1|TRBJ2-1
TGTGCCAGCAGTACTGTACAGGGGGACGATGAGCAGTTCTTC
CASSTVQGDDEQFF
>13|-|TRBV6-5|-|TRBJ2-7
TGTGCCAGCAGTCCCTTACAGGGCTACGAGCAGTACTTC
CASSPLQGYEQYF
>16|-|TRBV11-3|TRBD2|TRBJ2-1
TGTGCCAGCAGCAATAGGGAGGGGAGCTCCTACAATGAGCAGTTCTTC
CASSNREGSSYNEQFF
>22|-|TRBV29-1|-|TRBJ2-7
TGCAGCGTTGAATGGCAGGGGTTTATAGCGGTCCCAGACATCCGAGACTCCTACGAGCAGTACTTC
CSVEWQGFIAVPDIRDSYEQYF
>15|once|TRBV28|-|TRBJ1-3
TGTGCCAGCAGTTTCGGACCCGGCTGGGGTGACACCATATATTTT
CASSFGPGWGDTIYF
>13|-|TRBV19|-|TRBJ2-7
TGTGCCAGTAGTATGGAAGGGTTCGATGAGCAGTACTTC
CASSMEGFDEQYF
>16|-|TRBV7-9|TRBD1|TRBJ2-7
TGTGCCAGCAGCTTAGCCGGGACAGGGGGCGACTACGAGCAGTACTTC
CASSLAGTGGDYEQYF
>16|-|TRBV28|-|TRBJ2-7
TGTGCCAGCAGCACCCGACAGACCTTACGGAGGGGCGAGCAGTACTTC
CASSTRQTLRRGEQYF
>12|-|TRBV4-2|-|TRBJ1-1
TGTGCCAGCAGCCAAGGCCAGGGAAGCGCTTTCTTT
CASSQGQGSAFF
>14|-|TRBV4-1|-|TRBJ2-3
TGCGCCAGCAGCCAAGTAGGGGGCACAGATACGCAGTATTTT
CASSQVGGTDTQYF
>13|once|TRBV10-2|-|TRBJ2-7
TGCGCCAGCAGCCCGGGGCGGTCCTACGAGCAGTACTTC
CASSPGRSYEQYF
>11|-|TRBV7-9|-|TRBJ1-2
TGTGCCAGCAGCCGAGGGCCGATGTACACCTTC
CASSRGPMYTF
>13|-|TRBV19|TRBD1|TRBJ2-7
TGTGCCAGTAGTAGGACAGGGGTGGACGAGCAGTACTTC
CASSRTGVDEQYF
>14|-|TRBV5-5|TRBD2|TRBJ2-7
TGTGCCAGCAGCTTACTAGCGGGAACCTACGAGCAGTACTTC
CASSLLAGTYEQYF
>16|-|TRBV2|TRBD1|TRBJ1-5
TGTGCCAGCAGTGAAGCTTTCGGACAGGGCAATCAGCCCCAGCATTTT
CASSEAFGQGNQPQHF
>12|-|TRBV28|-|TRBJ2-7
TGTGCCAGCAGTCAGGGTCTGGGCGAGCAGTACTTC
CASSQGLGEQYF
>14|-|TRBV30|-|TRBJ2-1
TGTGCCTGGAGTTTGTTAAGCTCCTACAATGAGCAGTTCTTC
CAWSLLSSYNEQFF
>16|-|TRBV5-4|-|TRBJ2-2
TGTGCCAGCAGCTTATTGGGGAATGAACTGGCCGGGGAGCTGTTTTTT
CASSLLGNELAGELFF
>13|-|TRBV6-6|-|TRBJ1-5
TGTGCCAGCAGTTTGGAGGGAGGTCAGCCCCAGCATTTT
CASSLEGGQPQHF
>14|-|TRBV9|-|TRBJ2-7
TGTGCCAGCAGCGTGGGTGAGCTTTCCTACGAGCAGTACTTC
CASSVGELSYEQYF
>15|-|TRBV19|-|TRBJ2-7
TGTGCCAGTAGCCCTCTGCCGGGCCCCCTGGTCGAGCAGTACTTC
CASSPLPGPLVEQYF
>19|-|TRBV13|TRBD2|TRBJ2-5
TGTGCCAGCAGCTTAGTACGGGCTAGCGGGGGATCCCCCGAAGAGACCCAGTACTTC
CASSLVRASGGSPEETQYF
>15|-|TRBV9|TRBD1|TRBJ2-5
TGTGCCAGCAGCGTAGAGACAGGGGATGGGGAGACCCAGTACTTC
CASSVETGDGETQYF
>13|once|TRBV10-3|-|TRBJ2-2
TGTGCCATCAGTGTCGAAGGGGCCGGGGAGCTGTTTTTT
CAISVEGAGELFF
>15|-|TRBV19|-|TRBJ1-5
TGTGCCAGTAGTATGGGGGATCATAGCAATCAGCCCCAGCATTTT
CASSMGDHSNQPQHF
>17|-|TRBV19|TRBD1|TRBJ2-2
TGTGCCAGTAGTGATTTTCTAGGGACAGGGAACACCGGGGAGCTGTTTTTT
CASSDFLGTGNTGELFF
>15|-|TRBV7-9|-|TRBJ1-3
TGTGCCAGCAGCTTAGCTGTCCGATCTGGAAACACCATATATTTT
CASSLAVRSGNTIYF
>14|-|TRBV5-6|TRBD1|TRBJ2-1
TGTGCCAGCAGCGACAGGGGCTCCTACAATGAGCAGTTCTTC
CASSDRGSYNEQFF
>17|-|TRBV18|-|TRBJ1-5
TGTGCCAGCTCACCACCGTATAGGGGGTCGAGCAATCAGCCCCAGCATTTT
CASSPPYRGSSNQPQHF
>16|-|TRBV4-3|-|TRBJ2-7
TGCGCCAGCAGCCAAGATGATAGCGGCAGCTCCTACGAGCAGTACTTC
CASSQDDSGSSYEQYF
>13|-|TRBV6-6|-|TRBJ2-5
TGTGCCAGCAGTTACTCGTTCCCGGAGACCCAGTACTTC
CASSYSFPETQYF
>12|-|TRBV5-1|-|TRBJ2-3
TGCGCCAGTAATAATCCCCGGGGTACGCAGTATTTT
CASNNPRGTQYF
>16|-|TRBV5-8|TRBD1|TRBJ1-1
TGTGCCAGCAGCCTTGTCCGGGACAGCCGGAACACTGAAGCTTTCTTT
CASSLVRDSRNTEAFF
>11|-|TRBV30|-|TRBJ1-1
TGTGCCTGGAGTCGAAGCTCTGAAGCTTTCTTT
CAWSRSSEAFF
>14|once|TRBV4-1|TRBD1|TRBJ2-7
TGCGCCAGCAGCCAAGCAACAGGGGGCTACGAGCAGTACTTC
CASSQATGGYEQYF
>13|-|TRBV11-3|-|TRBJ2-7
TGTGCCAGCAGCTTTGAGTTCTCCTACGAGCAGTACTTC
CASSFEFSYEQYF
>15|-|TRBV29-1|-|TRBJ2-5
TGCAGCGTTGAAGATCGCTCCCAGGACCAAGAGACCCAGTACTTC
CSVEDRSQDQETQYF
>15|-|TRBV2|TRBD1|TRBJ2-2
TGTGCCAGCAGAGCAACAGGGGGCGGGACCGGGGAGCTGTTTTTT
CASRATGGGTGELFF
>13|-|TRBV11-2|-|TRBJ2-1
TGTGCCAGCAGCTCACCTAACTACAATGAGCAGTTCTTC
CASSSPNYNEQFF
>14|-|TRBV5-4|-|TRBJ1-1
TGTGCCAGCAGCTTGGGCCTCATGAACACTGAAGCTTTCTTT
CASSLGLMNTEAFF
>16|-|TRBV9|TRBD2|TRBJ2-7
TGTGCCAGCAGCGTAGCGGCAGCGGGGGGATCCTACGAGCAGTACTTC
CASSVAAAGGSYEQYF
>13|-|TRBV29-1|-|TRBJ2-1
TGCAGCGTGCCGGGACCCTGGTCGGGTGAGCAGTTCTTC
CSVPGPWSGEQFF